Each of the 10 T cell receptor beta chains below was sequenced from the same sample in a study of beta chain features in type 1 diabetes. The authors reverse transcribed all of the isolated RNA, so sequencing captured expressed TCRB transcripts. Assay used: immunoSEQ multiplex PCR; TCRdb lists only in-frame clones, some missing. The sample holds 250,000 to 350,000 clones, 13% to 15% seen once. The source material was central memory CD4+ T cells from blood. The receptors come from a man aged 30 to 45 in good health.

In this sample, this clone turned up a few times. This CDR3 reads CAWSPGDLNYGYTF. In DNA form, the CDR3 reads TGTGCCTGGAGTCCAGGGGATTTGAACTATGGCTACACCTTC. The V gene is TRBV30, the J gene TRBJ1-2; tentatively, D is TRBD1 (6 bases). V was pared by 2 bases and J by 2 bases, with 12 bases between. CDR3 length equals 14 residues. Germline V lookup: CDR1 GTSNPN, CDR2 SVGIG (reference sequence).

This chain connects TRBV7-2 to TRBJ2-5; TRBD2 matches 8 bases. CDR3 length: 15 amino acids. V trimming: 2 bases; J trimming: 5 bases; junction bases outside the gene matches: 7. In germline, CDR1 is SGHTA, CDR2 FQGNSA. The CDR3 is CASSLPSGSRETQYF. CDR3 in DNA: TGTGCCAGCAGCTTACCGAGCGGGAGTAGGGAGACCCAGTACTTC. The full variable domain, with the rest looked up from reference TRBV7-2 and TRBJ2-5, is GAGVSQSPSNKVTEKGKDVELRCDPISGHTALYWYRQSLGQGLEFLIYFQGNSAPDKSGLPSDRFSAERTGGSVSTLTIQRTQQEDSAVYLCASSLPSGSRETQYFGPGTRLLVL.

The genes are TRBV25-1 and TRBJ1-4, with D possibly TRBD1 on 6 matching bases. V shed 3 bases and J shed 4 bases, with 15 bases lying between them. Germline CDR1 reads MGHDK; CDR2 reads SYGVNS. This CDR3 has 16 amino acids. CDR3 sequence (DNA): TGTGCCAGCAGTGAGGTCCTCAGGGGCTTTAATGAAAAACTGTTTTTT. It translates to CASSEVLRGFNEKLFF.

This clone turned up a few times. V and J are TRBV4-3 and TRBJ1-2; the D gene is possibly TRBD1 (6 bases). The germline V gene has CDR1 LGHNA and CDR2 YSLEER. The CDR3 extends over 17 amino acids. Trimming stripped 0 bases from V and 4 bases from J, with 18 bases between. The CDR3 bases are TGCGCCAGCAGCCAAGATCTAATGCAGGGGACCTTCTATGGCTACACCTTC. It encodes CASSQDLMQGTFYGYTF.

This chain links TRBV7-2 with TRBJ2-4, with no clear D. The CDR3 loop spans 12 amino acids. The V end was cut by 0 bases, the J end by 7 bases, with 4 bases between. Germline V gene data show CDR1 as SGHTA and CDR2 as FQGNSA. Here the CDR3 reads CASSLALNIQYF. The CDR3 region has the DNA TGTGCCAGCAGCTTAGCTTTGAACATTCAGTACTTC.

This chain connects TRBV29-1 to TRBJ2-1; 7 bases line up with TRBD2. CDR1 SQVTM and CDR2 ANQGSEA come from the germline V gene. The CDR3 is 13 residues long. Germline trimming cut 4 bases from V and 6 bases from J; bases unmatched to any gene: 6. Here the CDR3 reads CSVGWGRANEQFF. The CDR3 nucleotides read TGCAGCGTTGGGTGGGGGAGGGCCAATGAGCAGTTCTTC.

The chain couples TRBV7-2 to TRBJ2-7; D uncertain. Germline CDR1 is SGHTA and CDR2 is FQGNSA. V was shortened by 2 bases and J by 3 bases, with 8 bases between the two germline ends. This CDR3 region has 13 residues. CDR3 residues: CASSLTSSYEQYV. The CDR3 DNA reads as TGTGCCAGCAGCTTAACTTCCAGCTACGAGCAGTACGTC.

There are a few counts of this clone. Other DNA sequences in this specimen translate into the identical CDR3. The rearrangement joins TRBV6-1 to TRBJ1-5; D may be TRBD1 (6 bases). The germline gives CDR1 MNHNS, CDR2 SASEGT. V was shortened by 8 bases and J by 3 bases, with 11 bases between the two germline ends. This CDR3 has 13 residues. The CDR3 loop reads CASRQVNNQPQHF. In nucleotides, the CDR3 is TGTGCCAGCCGACAGGTAAACAATCAGCCCCAGCATTTT.

V usage is TRBV28 and J usage is TRBJ1-4; the D gene is possibly TRBD1 (6 bases). This CDR3 has 14 residues. V lost 6 bases and J 16 bases, leaving 24 bases between the germline ends. CDR1 is MDHEN, CDR2 SYDVKM, per germline. DNA of the CDR3: TGTGCCAGCAGCCTAAGTGTGGGACGCCGAGGGGGGTTTTTT. This codes for CASSLSVGRRGGFF.

Only a few counts were recorded for this clone. This CDR3 is CASSPLGGVDGYTF. DNA of the CDR3: TGTGCCAGTAGTCCCCTTGGGGGGGTGGATGGCTACACCTTC. This chain uses TRBV19 with TRBJ1-2; tentative D call: TRBD1 (5 bases). V lost 5 bases, J lost 6 bases, and 16 bases lay in between. The CDR3 covers 14 residues. Germline values: CDR1 LNHDA, CDR2 SQIVND (reference sequence).